This passage covers 7 T cell receptor beta chains from one sample sequenced in a study of a mutant IDH1 vaccine in newly diagnosed glioma. Data came from immunoSEQ multiplex PCR; TCRdb stores just in-frame clones and leaves some out. The data show approximately 88,000 clones, 80% seen once. Time point denoted: baseline, week 1 (first vaccination visit). Noted treatment: pre-vaccination baseline after standard-of-care therapy. This sample comprised PBMCs, obtained from a glioma patient treated with radiotherapy, temozolomide or both. Source of these receptors: a man aged 35 to 55 with glioma.

The rearrangement joins TRBV6-5 to TRBJ1-4, with TRBD1 identical over 9 bases. In germline, CDR1 is MNHEY, CDR2 SVGAGI. The CDR3 has 14 residues. V dropped 4 bases and J dropped 7; count of bases not matched to a gene: 4. DNA of the CDR3: TGTGCCAGCAGTTCCGGGGACAGGGTTGAAAAACTGTTTTTT. Encoded protein: CASSSGDRVEKLFF.

This chain connects TRBV19 to TRBJ2-2; the match to TRBD1 covers 7 bases. This CDR3 has 14 residues. The V segment lost 6 bases and the J segment 1 base; nucleotides outside the gene matches: 2. Germline CDR1 and CDR2: LNHDA and SQIVND (reference sequence). CDR3 bases: TGTGCCAGTAGGGGGACAGTGAACACCGGGGAGCTGTTTTTT. Protein product: CASRGTVNTGELFF.

The genes are TRBV30 and TRBJ2-4; D may be TRBD2 (7 bases). The V end was cut by 0 bases, the J end by 8 bases, with 14 bases between. The V gene's germline CDR1 is GTSNPN and CDR2 SVGIG (reference sequence). The CDR3 contains 14 residues. CDR3: CAWSVRGAKDIQYF. The CDR3 DNA reads as TGTGCCTGGAGTGTACGGGGGGCCAAGGACATTCAGTACTTC. The full variable domain, its missing parts supplied by reference TRBV30 and TRBJ2-4, is SQTIHQWPATLVQPVGSPLSLECTVEGTSNPNLYWYRQAAGRGLQLLFYSVGIGQISSEVPQNLSASRPQDRQFILSSKKLLLSDSGFYLCAWSVRGAKDIQYFGAGTRLSVL.

The J gene is TRBJ1-4, the V gene TRBV28, with D unclear. Trimming took 4 bases from V and 7 from J, leaving 25 bases between them. This CDR3 is 18 amino acids long. Germline assignment: CDR1 MDHEN and CDR2 SYDVKM. CDR3 DNA: TGTGCCAGCAGTTCAGCCCCGACTGGTCACTTTCGAAGTGAAAAACTGTTTTTT. This translates into CASSSAPTGHFRSEKLFF.

The chain links TRBV4-3 to TRBJ2-1; 10 positions agree with TRBD2. Germline-derived CDR1 and CDR2 are LGHNA and YSLEER. The V and J ends lost 0 bases and 9 bases, in that order; junction bases with no gene match: 5. The CDR3 has 15 amino acids. The CDR3 loop is CASSQEGAGGLEQFF. The CDR3 DNA follows: TGCGCCAGCAGCCAAGAAGGAGCGGGGGGGCTTGAGCAGTTCTTC.

The J gene is TRBJ2-5, the V gene TRBV6-6; D is unclear. V lost 0 bases and J lost 5, with 10 bases in between. The CDR3 consists of 14 residues. Germline loops: CDR1 MNHNY, CDR2 SVGAGI (reference sequence). DNA for the CDR3: TGTGCCAGCAGTTACTCATCCAGTACGGAGACCCAGTACTTC. This sequence encodes CASSYSSSTETQYF.

The V and J genes are TRBV7-9 and TRBJ2-3; 7 nucleotides align to TRBD2. This CDR3 is built from 18 residues. V was clipped by 5 bases and J by 1 base; unmatched bases: 15. The germline gives CDR1 SEHNR, CDR2 FQNEAQ (reference sequence). The CDR3 nucleotides are TGTGCCAGCAGCGGTTTTGGGGGGGAGCGGACTGGCACAGATACGCAGTATTTT. As protein: CASSGFGGERTGTDTQYF.